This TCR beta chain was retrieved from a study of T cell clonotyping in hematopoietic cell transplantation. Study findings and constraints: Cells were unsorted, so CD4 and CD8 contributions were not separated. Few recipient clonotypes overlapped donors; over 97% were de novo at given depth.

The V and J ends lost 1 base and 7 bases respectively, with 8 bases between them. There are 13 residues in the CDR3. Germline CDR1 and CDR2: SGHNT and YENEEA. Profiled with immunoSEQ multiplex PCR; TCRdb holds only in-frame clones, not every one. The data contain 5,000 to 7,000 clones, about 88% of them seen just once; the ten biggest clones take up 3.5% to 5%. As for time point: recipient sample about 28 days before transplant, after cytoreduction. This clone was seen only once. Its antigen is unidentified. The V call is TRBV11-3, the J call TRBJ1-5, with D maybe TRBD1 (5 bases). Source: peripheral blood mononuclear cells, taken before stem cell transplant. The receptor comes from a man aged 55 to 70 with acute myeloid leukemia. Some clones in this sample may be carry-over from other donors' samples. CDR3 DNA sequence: TGTGCCAGCAGCTTAGCCAGGGAACAGCCCCAGCATTTT. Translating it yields CASSLAREQPQHF.